This TCR beta chain was captured in a study of T cell repertoires in aging, cancer and after chemotherapy. Across the study: Donors were grouped into six age bands spanning 30 or younger through 70 or older. Glioblastoma patients receiving temozolomide-based therapy gave paired samples before and after chemotherapy. The full dataset contained millions of TCR reads.

A word on this clonotype: Its antigen is currently unknown.

The length of the CDR3 is 11 residues. V was pared by 5 bases and J by 7 bases, with 6 bases between. Regarding the study as a whole: Compared with age-matched healthy donors, untreated hematological or solid cancer patients showed higher blood TCR clonality.

The template was genomic DNA from peripheral blood, not RNA. A mixed TRB-A/B primer pool amplified rearranged TRB by multiplex touch-down PCR. TCRdb re-analysed the multiplex PCR reads in MiXCR, keeping a single row per CDR3 protein. The sample has over 15,000 distinct CDR3 sequences, 30% to 45% seen once. Input material: blood. The receptor's source is a human donor with a solid tumor. The chain recombines TRBV12-3 or TRBV12-4 with TRBJ1-5; no definite D call. The CDR3 region is CASSNSQPQHF. In DNA, the CDR3 is TGTGCCAGCAGTAACTCCCAGCCCCAGCATTTT.